The 3 T cell receptor beta chains reported below all come from one sample, sequenced in a study of OX40 agonist ivuxolimab in advanced cancers. The protocol used for the library was the immunoSEQ multiplex PCR assay. In its TCRdb copy, this immuneACCESS table keeps in-frame sequences only and misses some clones. Where compared with another copy, unresolved V genes explain less than half of these, and the others have no known cause. The sample table contains tens of thousands of clones; only one count was recorded for around 85% of them. The leading ten clones occupy 38% of the sample. The sequencing used CD4+ or CD8+ T cells sorted from blood, collected in a trial of the OX40 agonist ivuxolimab. The receptors stem from an adult with an advanced solid tumor such as melanoma, head and neck, liver or kidney cancer.

This chain uses TRBV7-9 with TRBJ1-5; D is unresolved. Trimming shortened V by 4 bases and J by 5 bases, and 6 bases separated the two germline ends. Looked up from germline, CDR1 is SEHNR and CDR2 is FQNEAQ (reference sequence). This CDR3 has 12 residues. CDR3 sequence (DNA): TGTGCCAGCAGCTCCTTCGATCAGCCCCAGCATTTT. It yields the protein CASSSFDQPQHF.

The chain is built from TRBV6-5 and TRBJ2-3; TRBD1 or TRBD2 may be the D gene (5 bases each). The CDR3 contains 13 residues. The V gene's germline CDR1 is MNHEY and CDR2 SVGAGI. V lost 10 bases to trimming and J lost 1 base, with 12 bases between them. The CDR3 region is CATNGAGTDTQYF. The CDR3, as DNA: TGTGCCACAAACGGGGCCGGCACAGATACGCAGTATTTT.

The chain links TRBV10-3 to TRBJ2-7; a weak D match, TRBD2 (5 bases). Trimming cost V 3 bases and J 2 bases, with 14 bases left between them. Germline CDR1 is ENHRY and CDR2 is SYGVKD. The CDR3 sequence is 15 residues long. CDR3 in DNA: TGTGCCATCAGTGAAGGTGGAGGCTCCACCTACGAGCAGTACTTC. Encoded protein: CAISEGGGSTYEQYF.